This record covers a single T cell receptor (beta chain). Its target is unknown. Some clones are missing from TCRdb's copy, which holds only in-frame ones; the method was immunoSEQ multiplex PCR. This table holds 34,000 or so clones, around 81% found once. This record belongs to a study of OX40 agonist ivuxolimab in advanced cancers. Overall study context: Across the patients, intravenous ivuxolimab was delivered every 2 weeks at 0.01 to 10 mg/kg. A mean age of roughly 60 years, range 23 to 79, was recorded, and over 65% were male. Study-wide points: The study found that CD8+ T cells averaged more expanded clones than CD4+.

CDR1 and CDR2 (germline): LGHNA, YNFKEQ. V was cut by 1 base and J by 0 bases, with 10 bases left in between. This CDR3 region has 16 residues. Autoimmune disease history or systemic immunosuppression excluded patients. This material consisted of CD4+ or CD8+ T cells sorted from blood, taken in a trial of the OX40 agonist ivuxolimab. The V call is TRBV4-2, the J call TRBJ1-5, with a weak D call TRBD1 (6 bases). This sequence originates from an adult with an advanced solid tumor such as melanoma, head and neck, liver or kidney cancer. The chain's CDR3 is CASSQADRNSNQPQHF. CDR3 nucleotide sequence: TGTGCCAGCAGCCAAGCGGACAGAAATAGCAATCAGCCCCAGCATTTT.